The T cell receptor (beta chain) described here comes from a study of blood T cell repertoires in COVID-19 (dated by TCRdb to about 2020). The study in broad terms: Collaborator samples came from the United States, Italy and Spain and covered acute and convalescent phases of COVID-19. Where available, HLA class I and class II types were taken from metadata supplied by the sample provider and were not determined by assay-based typing. Samples were obtained from the ongoing ImmuneRACE study (first 160 participants) and from some 1,200 subjects provided by 6 global collaborators. Subjects who had been exposed to COVID-19, were actively infected with it, or had recovered from it provided the deeply sampled blood TCRbeta repertoires that made up the dataset. The material from the prospective study consisted of cDNA or gDNA derived from T cells, B-cell-depleted T cells, or PBMCs. The repertoires were made available in a free public database intended to serve as a resource for research on the immune response to SARS-CoV-2. A de-identified subject ID, COVID-19 status, age in years and sex were almost always included in the sample metadata. General findings and caveats noted by the study authors: How much clinical and demographic metadata was included differed by source and by participant, and the metadata was provided uncurated.

CDR1 and CDR2, looked up from the germline V gene, are SGHDN and FVKESK. At the junction V is shortened by 4 bases and J by 7 bases, with 14 bases in between. From its cysteine to its phenylalanine, the CDR3 spans 15 amino acids. The retained sequence is limited to the CDR3, 45 bases, with the frame set at the first base. The immunoSEQ Assay, a bias-controlled multiplex PCR, was used to amplify TCRbeta CDR3 regions from genomic DNA. The source study handled its data this way. The number of nucleated cells in each sample was estimated from the amplification of reference gene primers within the assay. To quantify the absolute abundance of each unique TCRbeta CDR3 rearrangement, sequence reads were collapsed and filtered. Productive Simpson clonality was computed per sample as the square root of Simpson's diversity index over productive rearrangements. TCRdb retrieved this table from immuneACCESS and kept in-frame rearrangements only. Not all clones are present; in checked studies, unresolved V genes account for under half, and no reason is known for the remainder. V and J calls and clone size come straight from that table; D and trimming were deduced from the DNA. This sample gives 70,000 to 100,000 clones in total; roughly 80% of them show up just once. Roughly 15% of the sample is held by the ten biggest clonotypes.

Whole blood was collected in K2EDTA tubes by collaborating institutions according to the institutions' own protocols. For TCRbeta analysis, collaborators shipped samples in one of three forms: frozen whole blood, isolated PBMCs, or DNA extracted from either of those sample types. In the case of this clone: Its recognized antigen is unknown. No base qualities exist here, and no much larger clone lies one base off it.

Material: peripheral blood. The sequence was collected from a woman of 80 years or more with acute or convalescent COVID-19. The sequence links TRBV14 to TRBJ1-6, with TRBD1 tentatively as D gene (5 bases match). The CDR3 has the sequence CASSLGGVRNSPLHF. The DNA reads TGTGCCAGCAGCCTTGGAGGGGTCCGGAATTCACCCCTCCACTTT. The full variable domain, completed from the reference TRBV14 and TRBJ1-6 proteins outside the CDR3, reads EAGVTQFPSHSVIEKGQTVTLRCDPISGHDNLYWYRRVMGKEIKFLLHFVKESKQDESGMPNNRFLAERTGGTYSTLKVQPAELEDSGVYFCASSLGGVRNSPLHFGNGTRLTVT.